This is a list of T cell receptor beta chains from one sample in a study of blood T cell repertoires in COVID-19. Here immunoSEQ multiplex PCR was the method, and the copy in TCRdb shows in-frame clones only, minus some. Altogether 110,000 to 150,000 clones are present, approximately 84% being singletons, with the ten largest covering 8%. The sample was peripheral blood. These TCRs come from a human donor in a cohort sampled during active COVID-19. CDR3s include the opening cysteine and the closing phenylalanine or tryptophan. Each record gives: clone size, D gene, V gene, J gene, CDR3 protein, CDR3 DNA. A D gene is named only where the DNA matches it firmly. Part of the rows lack a size; the others show once, few, many or a class for expanded clones.

>.|TRBD2|TRBV19|TRBJ2-5
CASSIKGGETQYF
TGTGCCAGTAGTATTAAGGGAGGGGAGACCCAGTACTTC
>.|.|TRBV5-1|TRBJ2-3
CASSPTSTDTQYF
TGCGCCAGCAGCCCTACCAGCACAGATACGCAGTATTTT
>.|TRBD1|TRBV27|TRBJ2-2
CASSRDRWDGELFF
TGTGCCAGCAGCCGGGACAGGTGGGACGGGGAGCTGTTTTTT
>.|TRBD1|TRBV9|TRBJ2-1
CASSVGTGSNNEQFF
TGTGCCAGCAGCGTAGGGACAGGGAGTAACAATGAGCAGTTCTTC
>.|.|TRBV6-1|TRBJ1-2
CASSEPDRPYYGYTF
TGTGCCAGCAGTGAACCCGACAGGCCTTACTATGGCTACACCTTC
>.|.|TRBV10-3|TRBJ1-1
CAISEGDIQREAFF
TGTGCCATCAGTGAGGGGGACATACAGCGTGAAGCTTTCTTT
>.|TRBD1|TRBV5-4|TRBJ2-7
CASTRTGAAEQYF
TGTGCCAGCACCCGGACAGGGGCGGCGGAGCAGTACTTC
>few|TRBD1|TRBV7-2|TRBJ2-7
CASSYTGTGGNYEQYF
TGTGCCAGCAGCTACACCGGGACAGGGGGCAACTACGAGCAGTACTTC
>.|.|TRBV6-5|TRBJ1-1
CASSTTGFAEAFF
TGTGCCAGCAGTACCACAGGGTTCGCTGAAGCTTTCTTT
>.|.|TRBV6-6|TRBJ2-3
CASTPGSTDTQYF
TGTGCCAGCACCCCAGGGAGCACAGATACGCAGTATTTT
>.|TRBD1|TRBV2|TRBJ2-2
CASSERRQGYNTGELFF
TGTGCCAGCAGTGAACGGAGACAGGGTTATAACACCGGGGAGCTGTTTTTT
>.|TRBD1|TRBV28|TRBJ2-7
CASTPPGDRGDEQYF
TGTGCCAGCACCCCCCCAGGGGACAGGGGGGACGAGCAGTACTTC
>.|TRBD2|TRBV18|TRBJ2-3
CASSPLAGDADTQYF
TGTGCCAGCTCACCGCTAGCGGGGGATGCGGATACGCAGTATTTT
>.|TRBD1|TRBV27|TRBJ1-2
CASSLSTDRGNGYTF
TGTGCCAGCAGTTTATCTACGGACAGGGGGAATGGCTACACCTTC
>.|.|TRBV19|TRBJ1-5
CASSIRVYSNQPQHF
TGTGCCAGTTCTATACGGGTCTATAGCAATCAGCCCCAGCATTTT
>.|TRBD2|TRBV7-3|TRBJ2-5
CASSFSGGAKETQYF
TGTGCCAGCAGCTTTAGCGGGGGGGCCAAGGAGACCCAGTACTTC
>once|.|TRBV6-5|TRBJ1-6
CASTGGLSPLHF
TGTGCCAGCACGGGGGGCCTGTCACCCCTCCACTTT
>once|.|TRBV7-8|TRBJ2-5
CASSPLQETQYF
TGTGCCAGCAGTCCACTCCAAGAGACCCAGTACTTC
>once|.|TRBV20-1|TRBJ2-5
CSVEVGETQYF
TGCAGTGTTGAGGTTGGAGAGACCCAGTACTTC
>.|.|TRBV14|TRBJ2-1
CASSQDQGSSYNEQFF
TGTGCCAGCAGCCAAGACCAGGGGAGCTCCTACAATGAGCAGTTCTTC
>.|TRBD2|TRBV3-1/TRBV3-2|TRBJ2-5
CASSPGLAGGGFQETQYF
TGTGCCAGCAGCCCTGGACTAGCGGGGGGCGGATTCCAAGAGACCCAGTACTTC
>.|TRBD2|TRBV11-3|TRBJ2-7
CASSVTSSGGYEQYF
TGTGCCAGCAGCGTGACTAGCTCGGGGGGCTACGAGCAGTACTTC
>.|TRBD1|TRBV11-3|TRBJ2-3
CASSLGGQGVNTDTQYF
TGTGCCAGCAGCTTAGGGGGTCAGGGGGTGAACACAGATACGCAGTATTTT
>.|.|TRBV7-2|TRBJ2-1
CASSSDRGETYNEQFF
TGTGCCAGCAGCTCGGACAGAGGGGAGACCTACAATGAGCAGTTCTTC
>.|TRBD1|TRBV15|TRBJ1-4
CATSTRQGNNEKLFF
TGTGCCACCAGCACACGACAGGGAAATAATGAAAAACTGTTTTTT
>.|.|TRBV4-2|TRBJ2-2
CASSQFGDSGGAGELFF
TGTGCCAGCAGCCAATTCGGAGACTCCGGAGGCGCCGGGGAGCTGTTTTTT
>.|.|TRBV5-1|TRBJ2-2
CASSSRRQENGELFF
TGCGCCAGCAGCTCCCGCAGACAGGAAAACGGGGAGCTGTTTTTT
>.|.|TRBV7-9|TRBJ1-2
CASSQTGHGYGYTF
TGTGCCAGCAGCCAAACAGGCCACGGGTATGGCTACACCTTC
>few|TRBD1|TRBV6-6|TRBJ1-2
CASSYDREDYGYTF
TGTGCCAGCAGTTACGACAGGGAAGACTATGGCTACACCTTC
>.|TRBD1|TRBV18|TRBJ1-4
CASSRDRTGAGEKLFF
TGTGCCAGCTCACGCGACCGGACAGGGGCAGGGGAAAAACTGTTTTTT
>.|.|TRBV5-4|TRBJ2-3
CASSLLGGPTDTQYF
TGTGCCAGCAGCCTTCTAGGGGGTCCCACAGATACGCAGTATTTT
>.|.|TRBV11-1|TRBJ1-1
CASALRNTEAFF
TGTGCCAGCGCCTTGAGGAACACTGAAGCTTTCTTT
>.|.|TRBV7-3|TRBJ1-6
CASSSRGGRNSPLHF
TGTGCCAGCAGCAGCAGGGGCGGGAGAAATTCACCCCTCCACTTT
>few|.|TRBV19|TRBJ1-1
CASSISGRGTEAFF
TGTGCCAGTAGTATTTCAGGGAGGGGCACTGAAGCTTTCTTT
>.|.|TRBV5-1|TRBJ1-1
CASSLRTRASEMDTEAFF
TGCGCCAGCAGCCTGCGGACTCGGGCTTCAGAAATGGACACTGAAGCTTTCTTT
>.|.|TRBV4-2|TRBJ2-3
CASSQASEAGTQYF
TGTGCCAGCAGCCAAGCCAGCGAAGCGGGTACGCAGTATTTT
>few|.|TRBV4-1|TRBJ1-1
CASSQDFGIGSTEAFF
TGCGCCAGCAGCCAAGATTTCGGGATCGGGAGCACTGAAGCTTTCTTT
>.|TRBD2|TRBV6-5|TRBJ2-5
CVSGTSGNKETQYF
TGTGTCTCAGGGACTAGCGGGAACAAAGAGACCCAGTACTTC
>.|TRBD1|TRBV19|TRBJ1-5
CASRLTGQGRNQPQHF
TGTGCCAGTAGACTCACGGGACAGGGAAGGAATCAGCCCCAGCATTTT
>few|.|TRBV5-4|TRBJ1-2
CASSPDRNYGYTF
TGTGCCAGCAGCCCAGACAGGAACTATGGCTACACCTTC
>.|.|TRBV19|TRBJ2-2
CASTPEQGNTGELFF
TGTGCCAGTACCCCGGAACAGGGGAACACCGGGGAGCTGTTTTTT
>.|TRBD1|TRBV5-4|TRBJ1-6
CASSGPGQENSPLHF
TGTGCCAGCAGCGGGCCGGGACAGGAAAATTCACCCCTCCACTTT
>once|.|TRBV11-3|TRBJ2-2
CASSLEGDGELFF
TGTGCCAGCAGCTTAGAAGGAGACGGGGAGCTGTTTTTT
>.|TRBD2|TRBV9|TRBJ2-2
CASQGLQSTGELFF
TGTGCCAGCCAGGGACTACAGAGCACCGGGGAGCTGTTTTTT
>.|.|TRBV6-5|TRBJ1-1
CASSYFGGTEAFF
TGTGCCAGCAGTTACTTCGGCGGCACTGAAGCTTTCTTT
>.|.|TRBV14|TRBJ2-7
CASSQARQAGRYEQYF
TGTGCCAGCAGCCAAGCCCGACAGGCCGGGAGGTACGAGCAGTACTTC